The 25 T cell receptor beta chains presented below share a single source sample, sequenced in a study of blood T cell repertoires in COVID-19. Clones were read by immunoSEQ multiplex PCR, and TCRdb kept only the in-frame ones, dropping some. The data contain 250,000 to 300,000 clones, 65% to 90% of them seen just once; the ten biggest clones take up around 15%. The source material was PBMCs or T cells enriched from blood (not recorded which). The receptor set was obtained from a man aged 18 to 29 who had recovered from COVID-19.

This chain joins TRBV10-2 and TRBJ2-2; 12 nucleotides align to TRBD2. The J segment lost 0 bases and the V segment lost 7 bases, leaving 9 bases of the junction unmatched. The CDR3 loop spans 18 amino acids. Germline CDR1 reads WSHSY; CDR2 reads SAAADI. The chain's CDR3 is CASKNRRTSGTNTGELFF. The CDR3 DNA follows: TGCGCCAGCAAGAACAGAAGGACTAGCGGGACGAACACCGGGGAGCTGTTTTTT.

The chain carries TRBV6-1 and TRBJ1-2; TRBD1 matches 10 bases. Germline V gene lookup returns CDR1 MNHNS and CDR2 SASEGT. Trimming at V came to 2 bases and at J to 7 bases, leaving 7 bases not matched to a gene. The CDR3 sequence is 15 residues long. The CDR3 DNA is TGTGCCAGCAGTGAAATAGGACAGGGGGTACGTGGCTACACCTTC. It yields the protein CASSEIGQGVRGYTF.

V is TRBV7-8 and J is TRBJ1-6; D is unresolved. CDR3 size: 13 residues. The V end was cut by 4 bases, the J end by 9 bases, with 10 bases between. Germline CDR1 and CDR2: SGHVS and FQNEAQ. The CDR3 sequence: CASSWRSGSPLHF. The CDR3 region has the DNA TGTGCCAGCAGCTGGCGGAGTGGTTCACCCCTCCACTTT.

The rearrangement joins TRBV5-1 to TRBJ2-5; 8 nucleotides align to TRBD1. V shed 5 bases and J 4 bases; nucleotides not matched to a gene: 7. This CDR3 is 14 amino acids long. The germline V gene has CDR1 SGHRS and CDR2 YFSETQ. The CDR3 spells CASSIWTGPETQYF. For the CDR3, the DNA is TGCGCCAGCAGTATATGGACAGGGCCAGAGACCCAGTACTTC.

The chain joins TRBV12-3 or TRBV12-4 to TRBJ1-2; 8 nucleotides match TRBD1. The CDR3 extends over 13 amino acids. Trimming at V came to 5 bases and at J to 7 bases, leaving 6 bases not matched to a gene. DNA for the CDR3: TGTGCCAGCAGTCCGGACAGGGTCTCTGGCTACACCTTC. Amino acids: CASSPDRVSGYTF.

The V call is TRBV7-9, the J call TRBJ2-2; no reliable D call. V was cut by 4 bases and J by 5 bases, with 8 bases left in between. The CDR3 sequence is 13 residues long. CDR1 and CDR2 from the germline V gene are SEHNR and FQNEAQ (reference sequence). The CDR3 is CASSSPGTGELFF. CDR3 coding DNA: TGTGCCAGCAGCTCCCCCGGGACCGGGGAGCTGTTTTTT.

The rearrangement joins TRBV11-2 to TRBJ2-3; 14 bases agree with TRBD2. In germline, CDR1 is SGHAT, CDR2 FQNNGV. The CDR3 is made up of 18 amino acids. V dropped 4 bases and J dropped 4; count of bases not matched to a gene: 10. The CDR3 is CASSSHIPGLAGADTQYF. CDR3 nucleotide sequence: TGTGCCAGCAGCTCTCATATACCGGGACTAGCGGGAGCAGATACGCAGTATTTT.

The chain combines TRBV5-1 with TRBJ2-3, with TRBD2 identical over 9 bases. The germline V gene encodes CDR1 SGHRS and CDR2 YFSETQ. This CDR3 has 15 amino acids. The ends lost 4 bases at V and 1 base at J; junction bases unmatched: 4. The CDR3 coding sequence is TGCGCCAGCAGCCTGTTAGCGGGGGGCACAGATACGCAGTATTTT. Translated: CASSLLAGGTDTQYF.

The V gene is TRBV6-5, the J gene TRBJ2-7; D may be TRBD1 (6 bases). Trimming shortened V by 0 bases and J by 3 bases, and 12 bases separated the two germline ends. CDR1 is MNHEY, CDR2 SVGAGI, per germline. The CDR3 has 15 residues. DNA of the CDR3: TGTGCCAGCAGTTACTCGAACACAGGGTACTACGAGCAGTACTTC. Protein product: CASSYSNTGYYEQYF.

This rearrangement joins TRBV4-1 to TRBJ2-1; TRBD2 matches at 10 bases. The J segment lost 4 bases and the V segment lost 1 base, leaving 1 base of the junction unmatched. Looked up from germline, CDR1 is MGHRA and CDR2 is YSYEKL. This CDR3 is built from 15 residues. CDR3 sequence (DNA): TGCGCCAGCAGCCAAGCGGGACTAGCGTACAATGAGCAGTTCTTC. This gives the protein CASSQAGLAYNEQFF.

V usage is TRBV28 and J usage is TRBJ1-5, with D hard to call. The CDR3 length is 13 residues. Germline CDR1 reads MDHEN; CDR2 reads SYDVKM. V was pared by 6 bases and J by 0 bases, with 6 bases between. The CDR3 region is CASRLYSNQPQHF. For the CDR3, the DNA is TGTGCCAGCAGACTCTATAGCAATCAGCCCCAGCATTTT.

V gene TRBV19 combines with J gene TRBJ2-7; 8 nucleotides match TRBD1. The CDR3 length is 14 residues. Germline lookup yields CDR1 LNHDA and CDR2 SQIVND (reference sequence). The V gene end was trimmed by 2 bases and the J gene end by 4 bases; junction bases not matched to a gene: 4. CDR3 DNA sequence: TGTGCCAGTAGTATACGACAGGGGAGATACGAGCAGTACTTC. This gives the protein CASSIRQGRYEQYF.

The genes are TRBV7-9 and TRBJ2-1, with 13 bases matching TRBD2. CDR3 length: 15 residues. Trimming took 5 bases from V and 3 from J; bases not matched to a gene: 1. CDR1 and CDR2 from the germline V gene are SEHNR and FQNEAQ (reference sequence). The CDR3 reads CASSRTSGGYNEQFF. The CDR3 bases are TGTGCCAGCAGCCGGACTAGCGGGGGCTACAATGAGCAGTTCTTC.

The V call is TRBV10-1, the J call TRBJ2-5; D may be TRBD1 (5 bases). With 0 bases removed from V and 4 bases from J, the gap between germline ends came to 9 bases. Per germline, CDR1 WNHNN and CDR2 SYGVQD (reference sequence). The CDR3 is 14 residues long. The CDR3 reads CASSESGGAETQYF. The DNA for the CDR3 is TGCGCCAGCAGTGAGTCGGGTGGGGCAGAGACCCAGTACTTC.

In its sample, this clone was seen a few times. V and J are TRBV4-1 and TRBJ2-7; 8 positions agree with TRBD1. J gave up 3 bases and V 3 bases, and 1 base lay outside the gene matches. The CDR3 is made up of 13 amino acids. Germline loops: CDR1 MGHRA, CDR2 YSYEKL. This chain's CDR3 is CASSQDRDYEQYF. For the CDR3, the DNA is TGCGCCAGCAGCCAGGACAGGGACTACGAGCAGTACTTC.

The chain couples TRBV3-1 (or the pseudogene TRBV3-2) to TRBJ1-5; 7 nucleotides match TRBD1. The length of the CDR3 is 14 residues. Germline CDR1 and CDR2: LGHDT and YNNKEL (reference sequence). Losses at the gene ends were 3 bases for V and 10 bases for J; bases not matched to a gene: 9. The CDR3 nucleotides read TGTGCCAGCAGCCATGAGGGGGCAAATAAACCCCAGCATTTT. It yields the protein CASSHEGANKPQHF.

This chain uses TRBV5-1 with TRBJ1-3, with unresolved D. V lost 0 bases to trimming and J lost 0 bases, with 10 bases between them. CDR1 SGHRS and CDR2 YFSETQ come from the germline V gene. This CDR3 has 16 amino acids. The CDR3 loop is CASSLGNSNSGNTIYF. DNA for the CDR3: TGCGCCAGCAGCTTGGGAAACAGCAACTCTGGAAACACCATATATTTT.

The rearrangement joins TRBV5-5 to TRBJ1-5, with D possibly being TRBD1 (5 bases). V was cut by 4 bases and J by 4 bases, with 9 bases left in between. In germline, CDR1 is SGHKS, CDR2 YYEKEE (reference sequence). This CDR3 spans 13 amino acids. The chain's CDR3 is CASSDPGNQPQHF. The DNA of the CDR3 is TGTGCCAGCAGCGATCCAGGGAATCAGCCCCAGCATTTT.

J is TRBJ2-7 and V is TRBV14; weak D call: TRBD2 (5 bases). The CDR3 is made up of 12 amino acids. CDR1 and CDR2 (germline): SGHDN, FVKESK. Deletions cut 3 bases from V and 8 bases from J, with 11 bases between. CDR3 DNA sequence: TGTGCCAGCAGCCAGGACGGGAAAAAGCAGTACTTC. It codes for CASSQDGKKQYF.

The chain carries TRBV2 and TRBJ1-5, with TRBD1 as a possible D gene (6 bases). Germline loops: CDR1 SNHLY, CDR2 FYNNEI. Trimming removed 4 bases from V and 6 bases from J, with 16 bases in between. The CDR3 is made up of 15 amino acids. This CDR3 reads CASSVGQGGGQPQHF. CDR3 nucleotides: TGTGCCAGCAGTGTAGGGCAGGGAGGGGGTCAGCCCCAGCATTTT.

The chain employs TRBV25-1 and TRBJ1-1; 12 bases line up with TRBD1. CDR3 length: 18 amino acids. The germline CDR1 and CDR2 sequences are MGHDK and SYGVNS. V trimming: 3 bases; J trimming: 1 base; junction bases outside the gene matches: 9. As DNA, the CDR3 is TGTGCCAGCAGTGACAGGGACAGGGGGCTGATATGGAACACTGAAGCTTTCTTT. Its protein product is CASSDRDRGLIWNTEAFF.

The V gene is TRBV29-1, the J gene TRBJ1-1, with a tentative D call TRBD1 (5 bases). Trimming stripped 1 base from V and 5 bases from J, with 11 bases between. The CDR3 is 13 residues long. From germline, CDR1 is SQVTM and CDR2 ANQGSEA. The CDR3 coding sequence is TGCAGCGTTGAAGGAGCAGGGATGACTGAAGCTTTCTTT. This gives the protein CSVEGAGMTEAFF.

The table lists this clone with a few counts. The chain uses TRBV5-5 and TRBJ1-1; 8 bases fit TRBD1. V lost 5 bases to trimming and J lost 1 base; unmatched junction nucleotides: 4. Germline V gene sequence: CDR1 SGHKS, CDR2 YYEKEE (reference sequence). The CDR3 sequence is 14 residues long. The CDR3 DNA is TGTGCCAGCAGGGCCGGGACAGGGAACACTGAAGCTTTCTTT. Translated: CASRAGTGNTEAFF.

CDR3 loop: CASSLPTSSASTDTQYF. The CDR3 DNA sequence: TGCGCCAGCAGCTTGCCGACTAGCTCGGCTAGCACAGATACGCAGTATTTT. The V call is TRBV5-1, the J call TRBJ2-3; 7 nucleotides match TRBD2. CDR3 length: 17 residues. CDR1 and CDR2 (germline): SGHRS, YFSETQ. J was trimmed by 0 bases and V by 1 base; bases with no gene match: 8.

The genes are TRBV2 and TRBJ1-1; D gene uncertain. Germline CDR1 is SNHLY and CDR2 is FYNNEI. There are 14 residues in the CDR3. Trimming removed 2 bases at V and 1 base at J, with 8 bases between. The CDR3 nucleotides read TGTGCCAGCAGTGAAATACAGCCGAACACTGAAGCTTTCTTT. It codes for CASSEIQPNTEAFF.